This T cell receptor (beta chain) was recovered during a study of T cell responses to AZD1222 COVID-19 vaccine. Study-wide background: Second-dose schedules of about 4 or about 12 weeks were combined.

The table came from immunoSEQ multiplex PCR; TCRdb's copy has only in-frame clones and leaves some out. The data contain 90,000 to 140,000 clones, approximately 90% of them singletons. The CDR3 sequence is 12 residues long. Germline loops: CDR1 SEHNR, CDR2 FQNEAQ (reference sequence). Trimming removed 5 bases at V and 5 bases at J, with 9 bases between. Regarding this clone: Its target is not known.

Study findings and constraints: Clonal diversity was possibly underestimated; the donors were predominantly white British and more often female.

This chain uses TRBV7-9 with TRBJ1-2; maybe TRBD1 (6 bases). The TCR originated in an adult in good health. This sample comprised peripheral blood, obtained on day 0 of AZD1222 vaccination. The CDR3 region has the DNA TGTGCCAGCAGCCAGGACAGTTATGGCTACACCTTC. Amino acid sequence: CASSQDSYGYTF. The full variable domain, with the rest looked up from reference TRBV7-9 and TRBJ1-2, is DTGVSQNPRHKITKRGQNVTFRCDPISEHNRLYWYRQTLGQGPEFLTYFQNEAQLEKSRLLSDRFSAERPKGSFSTLEIQRTEQGDSAMYLCASSQDSYGYTFGSGTRLTVV.